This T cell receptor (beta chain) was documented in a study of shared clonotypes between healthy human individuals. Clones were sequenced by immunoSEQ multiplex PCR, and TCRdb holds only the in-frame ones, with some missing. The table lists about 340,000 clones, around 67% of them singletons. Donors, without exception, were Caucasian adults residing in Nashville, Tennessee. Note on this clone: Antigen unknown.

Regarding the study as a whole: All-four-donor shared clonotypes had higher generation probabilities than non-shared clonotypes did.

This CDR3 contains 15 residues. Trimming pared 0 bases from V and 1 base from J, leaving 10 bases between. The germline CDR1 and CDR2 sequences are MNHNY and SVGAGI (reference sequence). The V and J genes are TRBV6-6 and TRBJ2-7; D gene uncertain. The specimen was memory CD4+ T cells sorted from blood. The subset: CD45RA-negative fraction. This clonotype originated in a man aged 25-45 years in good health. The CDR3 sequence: CASSYSIAASYEQYF. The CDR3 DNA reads TGTGCCAGCAGTTACTCGATTGCAGCGTCCTACGAGCAGTACTTC.